This TCR beta chain was documented in a study of read filtering for tumor transcriptome and immune sequencing. Study-wide context: After DNase treatment, RNA was made into whole-transcriptome libraries.

Whole-study findings and limits: Compared with RNA-seq, IR-seq gave much higher clonotype depth and reliability. The CD138-negative fraction was mixed bone marrow immune cells, not pure T cells.

Molecular barcoded adaptors covering alpha/delta and beta/gamma chains were used on approximately 400 ng RNA. TCRdb re-called the reads with MiXCR, one entry per CDR3 protein. The data contain about 86,000 distinct CDR3 sequences, roughly an eighth of them singletons. Sampling of bone marrow took place during active disease in every patient. Germline CDR1 is MNHEY and CDR2 is SVGEGT. Trimming removed 6 bases from V and 3 bases from J, with 15 bases in between. The CDR3 length is 14 residues. As for this clonotype: The antigen is undetermined.

Material for sequencing was a population of CD138-negative cells sorted from bone marrow. The clonotype was recovered from a donor aged 40 or older with multiple myeloma. The genes are TRBV6-2 or TRBV6-3 and TRBJ2-7; TRBD2 might be the D (5 bases). CDR3 residues: CASSYGSSNYEQYF. The CDR3 region has the DNA TGTGCCAGCAGCTATGGGAGCTCGAACTACGAGCAGTACTTC.